The 11 T cell receptor beta chains presented below share a single source sample, sequenced in a study of T cell responses to AZD1222 COVID-19 vaccine. Clones were read by immunoSEQ multiplex PCR, and TCRdb kept only the in-frame ones, dropping some. The sample includes 150,000 to 200,000 clones, 88% of them seen just once. Sequenced here: peripheral blood, sampled 28 days after the second AZD1222 dose. The receptors were sampled from an adult who received the AZD1222 COVID-19 vaccine.

The chain has TRBV24-1 and TRBJ2-7; possible D gene TRBD1, 8 bases. The CDR3 is made up of 15 amino acids. V was pared by 4 bases and J by 3 bases, with 15 bases between. Germline CDR1 and CDR2: KGHDR and SFDVKD. The DNA of the CDR3 is TGTGCCACCAGTGACGAAACAGGGGGGGTCTACGAGCAGTACTTC. This translates into CATSDETGGVYEQYF.

This rearrangement joins TRBV4-3 to TRBJ2-5; D is ambiguous. CDR3 length equals 13 residues. Germline loops: CDR1 LGHNA, CDR2 YSLEER. Trimming removed 0 bases from V and 2 bases from J, with 4 bases in between. The CDR3 loop is CASSQDPQETQYF. CDR3 in DNA: TGCGCCAGCAGCCAAGACCCGCAAGAGACCCAGTACTTC.

The V and J genes are TRBV24-1 and TRBJ2-2; 8 bases map to TRBD1. Trimming removed 4 bases from V and 5 bases from J; junction bases left unmatched: 5. CDR3 size: 15 residues. Looked up from germline, CDR1 is KGHDR and CDR2 is SFDVKD. In DNA, the CDR3 is TGTGCCACCAGTGACTCCCGGACAGGGACCGGGGAGCTGTTTTTT. Its protein product is CATSDSRTGTGELFF.

The gene calls are TRBV12-5 and TRBJ2-7; tentatively, D is TRBD1 (6 bases). This CDR3 has 11 residues. The V gene lost 7 bases and the J gene lost 4 bases, with 8 bases spanning the gap. Germline CDR1 and CDR2: LGHNT and FRNRAP. The CDR3 DNA is TGTGCTAGTGCCAGGGGTTACGAGCAGTACTTC. Translating it yields CASARGYEQYF.

The chain links TRBV6-2 or TRBV6-3 to TRBJ2-7, with 9 nucleotides matching TRBD1. This CDR3 region has 14 residues. The germline V gene encodes CDR1 MNHEY and CDR2 SVGEGT. V dropped 6 bases and J dropped 2; count of bases not matched to a gene: 5. The CDR3 bases are TGTGCCAGCAGCAAGAGGGACAGGGCCTACGAGCAGTACTTC. Translating it yields CASSKRDRAYEQYF.

This sequence joins TRBV7-2 and TRBJ2-7; D is uncertain. The ends were cut back, 1 base at V and 6 bases at J, with 13 bases in the middle. The CDR3 has 14 residues. From germline, CDR1 is SGHTA and CDR2 FQGNSA. CDR3 nucleotide sequence: TGTGCCAGCAGCTTAGGACCTTCCCTCCTCGAGCAGTACTTC. Translated: CASSLGPSLLEQYF.

This chain connects TRBV7-2 to TRBJ1-4; possible D gene TRBD1, 5 bases. V was clipped by 8 bases and J by 4 bases, with 11 bases between them. The germline V gene encodes CDR1 SGHTA and CDR2 FQGNSA. This CDR3 is 13 amino acids long. This CDR3 reads CASGRDYNEKLFF. Written as DNA, the CDR3 is TGTGCCAGCGGACGGGACTATAATGAAAAACTGTTTTTT.

The V call is TRBV11-2, the J call TRBJ1-2; D remains ambiguous. CDR3 size: 13 residues. Per the germline V gene, CDR1 is SGHAT and CDR2 is FQNNGV. Trimming cost V 3 bases and J 8 bases, with 13 bases left between them. In DNA, the CDR3 is TGTGCCAGCAGCTTGGTGGGGTCGCGAGGCTACACCTTC. The encoded protein is CASSLVGSRGYTF. Variable domain in full (rest from reference TRBV11-2 and TRBJ1-2): EAGVAQSPRYKIIEKRQSVAFWCNPISGHATLYWYQQILGQGPKLLIQFQNNGVVDDSQLPKDRFSAERLKGVDSTLKIQPAKLEDSAVYLCASSLVGSRGYTFGSGTRLTVV.

This chain's CDR3 is CASNQDRANGELFF. The CDR3, as DNA: TGCGCCAGCAACCAGGACAGGGCAAACGGGGAGCTGTTTTTT. The chain uses TRBV5-1 and TRBJ2-2; 8 positions agree with TRBD1. Germline V gives CDR1 SGHRS, CDR2 YFSETQ. The J segment lost 7 bases and the V segment lost 6 bases, leaving 8 bases of the junction unmatched. The CDR3 runs 14 residues.

This chain joins TRBV27 and TRBJ1-5; D is possibly TRBD1 (5 bases). The V and J ends lost 3 bases and 3 bases respectively, with 12 bases between them. This CDR3 comprises 15 residues. The germline V gene has CDR1 MNHEY and CDR2 SMNVEV (reference sequence). The CDR3 reads CASSLEWGINQPQHF. CDR3 in DNA: TGTGCCAGCAGTTTGGAATGGGGGATCAATCAGCCCCAGCATTTT.

The V gene is TRBV6-6, the J gene TRBJ1-2, with D hard to call. Germline V CDR1 and CDR2: MNHNY, SVGAGI (reference sequence). The V end was cut by 2 bases, the J end by 2 bases, with 6 bases between. The CDR3 consists of 13 residues. As DNA, the CDR3 is TGTGCCAGCAGTTACGGCCCAAACTATGGCTACACCTTC. It specifies CASSYGPNYGYTF.